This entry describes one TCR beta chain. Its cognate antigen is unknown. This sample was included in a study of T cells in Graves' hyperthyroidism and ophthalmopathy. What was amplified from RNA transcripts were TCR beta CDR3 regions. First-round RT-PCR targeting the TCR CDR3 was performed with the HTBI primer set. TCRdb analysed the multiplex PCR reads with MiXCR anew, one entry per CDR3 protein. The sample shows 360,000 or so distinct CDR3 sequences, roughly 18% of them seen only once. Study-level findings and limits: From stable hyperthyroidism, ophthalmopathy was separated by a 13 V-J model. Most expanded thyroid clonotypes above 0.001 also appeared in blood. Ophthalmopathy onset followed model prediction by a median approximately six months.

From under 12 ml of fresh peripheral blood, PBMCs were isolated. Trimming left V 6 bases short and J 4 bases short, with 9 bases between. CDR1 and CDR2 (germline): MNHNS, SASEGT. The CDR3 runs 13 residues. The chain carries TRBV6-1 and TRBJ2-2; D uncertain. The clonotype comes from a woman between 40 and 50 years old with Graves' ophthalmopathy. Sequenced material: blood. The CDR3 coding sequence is TGTGCCAGCAGGGTTTACCCCACCGGGGAGCTGTTTTTT. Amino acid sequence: CASRVYPTGELFF.